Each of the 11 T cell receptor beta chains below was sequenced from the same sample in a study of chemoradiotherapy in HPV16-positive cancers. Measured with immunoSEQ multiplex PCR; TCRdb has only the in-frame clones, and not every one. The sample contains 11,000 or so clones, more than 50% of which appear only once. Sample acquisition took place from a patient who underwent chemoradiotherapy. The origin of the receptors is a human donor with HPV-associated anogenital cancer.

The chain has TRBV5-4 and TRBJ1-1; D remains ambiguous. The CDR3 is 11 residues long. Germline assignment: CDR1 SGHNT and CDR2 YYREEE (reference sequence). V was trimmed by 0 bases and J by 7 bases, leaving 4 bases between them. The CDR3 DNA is TGTGCCAGCAGCTTGGGCAGTGAAGCTTTCTTT. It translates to CASSLGSEAFF.

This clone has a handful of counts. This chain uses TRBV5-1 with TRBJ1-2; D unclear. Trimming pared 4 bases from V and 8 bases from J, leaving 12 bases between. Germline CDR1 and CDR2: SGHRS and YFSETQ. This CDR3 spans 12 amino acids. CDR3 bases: TGCGCCAGCAGCCCGGAGGGTTACGGCTACACCTTC. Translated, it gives CASSPEGYGYTF.

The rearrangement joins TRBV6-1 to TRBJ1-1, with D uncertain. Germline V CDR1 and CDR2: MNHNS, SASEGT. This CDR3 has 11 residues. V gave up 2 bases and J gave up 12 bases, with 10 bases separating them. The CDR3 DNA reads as TGTGCCAGCAGTGAAATGGACGCAACTTTCTTT. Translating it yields CASSEMDATFF.

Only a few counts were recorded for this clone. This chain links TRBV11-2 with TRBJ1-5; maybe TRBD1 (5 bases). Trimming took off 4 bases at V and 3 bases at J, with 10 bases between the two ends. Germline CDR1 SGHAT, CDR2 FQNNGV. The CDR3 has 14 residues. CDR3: CASSSRQPNQPQHF. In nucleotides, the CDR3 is TGTGCCAGCAGCTCCAGACAGCCCAATCAGCCCCAGCATTTT.

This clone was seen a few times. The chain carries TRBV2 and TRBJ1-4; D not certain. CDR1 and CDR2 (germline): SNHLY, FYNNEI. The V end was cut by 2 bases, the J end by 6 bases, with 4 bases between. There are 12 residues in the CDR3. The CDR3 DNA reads TGTGCCAGCAGTGAATTATATGAAAAACTGTTTTTT. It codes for CASSELYEKLFF.

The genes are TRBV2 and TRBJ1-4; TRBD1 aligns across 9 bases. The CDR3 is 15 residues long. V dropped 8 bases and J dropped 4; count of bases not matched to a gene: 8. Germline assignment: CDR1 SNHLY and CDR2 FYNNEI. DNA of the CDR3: TGTGCCAGCTCATTTACAGGGGGCTATAATGAAAAACTGTTTTTT. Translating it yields CASSFTGGYNEKLFF.

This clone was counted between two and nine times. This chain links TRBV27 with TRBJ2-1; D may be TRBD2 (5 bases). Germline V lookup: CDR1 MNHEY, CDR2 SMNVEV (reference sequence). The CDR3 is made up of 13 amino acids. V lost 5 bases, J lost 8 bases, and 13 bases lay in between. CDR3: CASSLASSHEQFF. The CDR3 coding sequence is TGTGCCAGCAGTCTAGCTAGCTCCCATGAGCAGTTCTTC.

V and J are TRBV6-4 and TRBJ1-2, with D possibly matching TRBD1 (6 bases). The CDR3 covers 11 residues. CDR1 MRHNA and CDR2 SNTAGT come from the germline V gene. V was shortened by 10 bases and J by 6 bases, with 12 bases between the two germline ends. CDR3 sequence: CATPQGNGYTF. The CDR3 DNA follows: TGTGCCACGCCCCAGGGGAATGGCTACACCTTC.

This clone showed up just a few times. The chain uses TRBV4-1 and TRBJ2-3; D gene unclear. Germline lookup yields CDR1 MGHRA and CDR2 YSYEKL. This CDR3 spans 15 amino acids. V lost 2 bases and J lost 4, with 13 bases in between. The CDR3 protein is CASSQSAVPADTQYF. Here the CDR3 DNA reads TGCGCCAGCAGCCAAAGCGCAGTCCCCGCAGATACGCAGTATTTT.

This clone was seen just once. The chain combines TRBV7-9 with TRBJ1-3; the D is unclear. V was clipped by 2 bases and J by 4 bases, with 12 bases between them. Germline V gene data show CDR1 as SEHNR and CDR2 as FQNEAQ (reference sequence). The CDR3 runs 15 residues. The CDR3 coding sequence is TGTGCCAGCAGCTTACGGGGTGTATTAGGAAACACCATATATTTT. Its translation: CASSLRGVLGNTIYF.

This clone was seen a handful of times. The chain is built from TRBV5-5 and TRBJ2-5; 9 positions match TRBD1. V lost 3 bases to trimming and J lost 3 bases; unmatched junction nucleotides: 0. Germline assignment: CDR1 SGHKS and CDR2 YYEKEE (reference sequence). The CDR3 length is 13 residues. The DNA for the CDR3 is TGTGCCAGCAGCTGGACAGGGGAAGAGACCCAGTACTTC. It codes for CASSWTGEETQYF.